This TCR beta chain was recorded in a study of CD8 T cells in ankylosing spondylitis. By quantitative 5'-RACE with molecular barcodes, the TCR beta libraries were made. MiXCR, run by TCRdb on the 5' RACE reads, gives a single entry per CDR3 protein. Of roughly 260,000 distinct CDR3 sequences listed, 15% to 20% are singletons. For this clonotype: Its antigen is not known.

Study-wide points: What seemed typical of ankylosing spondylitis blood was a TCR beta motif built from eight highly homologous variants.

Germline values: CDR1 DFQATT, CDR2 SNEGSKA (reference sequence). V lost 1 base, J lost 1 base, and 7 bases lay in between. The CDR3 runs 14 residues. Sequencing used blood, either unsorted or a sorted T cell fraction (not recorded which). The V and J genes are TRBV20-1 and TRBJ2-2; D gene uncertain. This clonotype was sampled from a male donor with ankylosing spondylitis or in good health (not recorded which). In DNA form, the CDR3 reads TGCAGTGCTAGAGTTATGGGGAACACCGGGGAGCTGTTTTTT. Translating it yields CSARVMGNTGELFF.